A single sample gave rise to the 7 T cell receptor beta chains below, sequenced in a study of identifying expanded T cells in peripheral blood. Some clones are missing from TCRdb's copy, which holds only in-frame ones; the method was immunoSEQ multiplex PCR. Of roughly 100,000 clones listed, 88% are singletons. Sequencing was performed on blood. These TCRs come from a person between 18 and 75 years old in good health.

This chain links TRBV7-2 with TRBJ2-1; possible D gene TRBD2, 6 bases. V lost 5 bases to trimming and J lost 4 bases, with 6 bases between them. This CDR3 is 12 amino acids long. CDR1 is SGHTA and CDR2 is FQGNSA in the germline V gene. In DNA, the CDR3 is TGTGCCAGCAGCGGGACTTACAATGAGCAGTTCTTC. Translated: CASSGTYNEQFF.

Points on this clone: Different DNA sequences within this sample yield the same CDR3. The chain uses TRBV2 and TRBJ2-3; 12 bases are a match to TRBD2. J was trimmed by 2 bases and V by 3 bases; bases with no gene match: 6. CDR1 SNHLY and CDR2 FYNNEI come from the germline V gene. This CDR3 has 17 residues. In nucleotides, the CDR3 is TGTGCCAGCAGTGAGAGACTAGCGGGGGATTTCACAGATACGCAGTATTTT. Amino acids: CASSERLAGDFTDTQYF.

This sequence joins TRBV30 and TRBJ2-1; tentative D call: TRBD2 (7 bases). Trimming cost V 2 bases and J 9 bases, with 17 bases left between them. The CDR3 runs 14 residues. Germline loops: CDR1 GTSNPN, CDR2 SVGIG (reference sequence). For the CDR3, the DNA is TGTGCCTGGAGTACCCGAGGGGGGGAGGCTGAGCAGTTCTTC. This gives the protein CAWSTRGGEAEQFF.

This chain joins TRBV28 and TRBJ2-3; D is undetermined. CDR1 is MDHEN, CDR2 SYDVKM, per germline. The CDR3 spans 12 residues. With 5 bases removed from V and 5 bases from J, the gap between germline ends came to 8 bases. The CDR3 loop is CASSNPEDTQYF. The DNA of the CDR3 is TGTGCCAGCAGTAACCCGGAAGATACGCAGTATTTT.

The CDR3 sequence is CASSPFERNTEAFF. The CDR3 DNA follows: TGTGCCAGCAGTCCGTTCGAGCGGAACACTGAAGCTTTCTTT. J is TRBJ1-1 and V is TRBV28; D call uncertain. The CDR3 extends over 14 amino acids. Germline CDR1 is MDHEN and CDR2 is SYDVKM. Deletions cut 5 bases from V and 1 base from J, with 11 bases between. Full variable domain (outside the CDR3, taken from reference TRBV28 and TRBJ1-1): DVKVTQSSRYLVKRTGEKVFLECVQDMDHENMFWYRQDPGLGLRLIYFSYDVKMKEKGDIPEGYSVSREKKERFSLILESASTNQTSMYLCASSPFERNTEAFFGQGTRLTVV.

The V and J genes are TRBV20-1 and TRBJ2-7; D possibly corresponds to TRBD2 (6 bases). The CDR3 is 11 amino acids. V lost 3 bases to trimming and J lost 4 bases, with 7 bases between them. Germline CDR1 DFQATT, CDR2 SNEGSKA (reference sequence). Here the CDR3 reads CSASGRYEQYF. The CDR3 nucleotides are TGCAGTGCTAGCGGGAGATACGAGCAGTACTTC.

This rearrangement joins TRBV9 to TRBJ2-3; a weak D match, TRBD2 (5 bases). Germline loops: CDR1 SGDLS, CDR2 YYNGEE. V was pared by 1 base and J by 5 bases, with 8 bases between. The CDR3 covers 13 residues. The CDR3 protein is CASSVLGEDTQYF. For the CDR3, the DNA is TGTGCCAGCAGCGTACTCGGGGAAGATACGCAGTATTTT.